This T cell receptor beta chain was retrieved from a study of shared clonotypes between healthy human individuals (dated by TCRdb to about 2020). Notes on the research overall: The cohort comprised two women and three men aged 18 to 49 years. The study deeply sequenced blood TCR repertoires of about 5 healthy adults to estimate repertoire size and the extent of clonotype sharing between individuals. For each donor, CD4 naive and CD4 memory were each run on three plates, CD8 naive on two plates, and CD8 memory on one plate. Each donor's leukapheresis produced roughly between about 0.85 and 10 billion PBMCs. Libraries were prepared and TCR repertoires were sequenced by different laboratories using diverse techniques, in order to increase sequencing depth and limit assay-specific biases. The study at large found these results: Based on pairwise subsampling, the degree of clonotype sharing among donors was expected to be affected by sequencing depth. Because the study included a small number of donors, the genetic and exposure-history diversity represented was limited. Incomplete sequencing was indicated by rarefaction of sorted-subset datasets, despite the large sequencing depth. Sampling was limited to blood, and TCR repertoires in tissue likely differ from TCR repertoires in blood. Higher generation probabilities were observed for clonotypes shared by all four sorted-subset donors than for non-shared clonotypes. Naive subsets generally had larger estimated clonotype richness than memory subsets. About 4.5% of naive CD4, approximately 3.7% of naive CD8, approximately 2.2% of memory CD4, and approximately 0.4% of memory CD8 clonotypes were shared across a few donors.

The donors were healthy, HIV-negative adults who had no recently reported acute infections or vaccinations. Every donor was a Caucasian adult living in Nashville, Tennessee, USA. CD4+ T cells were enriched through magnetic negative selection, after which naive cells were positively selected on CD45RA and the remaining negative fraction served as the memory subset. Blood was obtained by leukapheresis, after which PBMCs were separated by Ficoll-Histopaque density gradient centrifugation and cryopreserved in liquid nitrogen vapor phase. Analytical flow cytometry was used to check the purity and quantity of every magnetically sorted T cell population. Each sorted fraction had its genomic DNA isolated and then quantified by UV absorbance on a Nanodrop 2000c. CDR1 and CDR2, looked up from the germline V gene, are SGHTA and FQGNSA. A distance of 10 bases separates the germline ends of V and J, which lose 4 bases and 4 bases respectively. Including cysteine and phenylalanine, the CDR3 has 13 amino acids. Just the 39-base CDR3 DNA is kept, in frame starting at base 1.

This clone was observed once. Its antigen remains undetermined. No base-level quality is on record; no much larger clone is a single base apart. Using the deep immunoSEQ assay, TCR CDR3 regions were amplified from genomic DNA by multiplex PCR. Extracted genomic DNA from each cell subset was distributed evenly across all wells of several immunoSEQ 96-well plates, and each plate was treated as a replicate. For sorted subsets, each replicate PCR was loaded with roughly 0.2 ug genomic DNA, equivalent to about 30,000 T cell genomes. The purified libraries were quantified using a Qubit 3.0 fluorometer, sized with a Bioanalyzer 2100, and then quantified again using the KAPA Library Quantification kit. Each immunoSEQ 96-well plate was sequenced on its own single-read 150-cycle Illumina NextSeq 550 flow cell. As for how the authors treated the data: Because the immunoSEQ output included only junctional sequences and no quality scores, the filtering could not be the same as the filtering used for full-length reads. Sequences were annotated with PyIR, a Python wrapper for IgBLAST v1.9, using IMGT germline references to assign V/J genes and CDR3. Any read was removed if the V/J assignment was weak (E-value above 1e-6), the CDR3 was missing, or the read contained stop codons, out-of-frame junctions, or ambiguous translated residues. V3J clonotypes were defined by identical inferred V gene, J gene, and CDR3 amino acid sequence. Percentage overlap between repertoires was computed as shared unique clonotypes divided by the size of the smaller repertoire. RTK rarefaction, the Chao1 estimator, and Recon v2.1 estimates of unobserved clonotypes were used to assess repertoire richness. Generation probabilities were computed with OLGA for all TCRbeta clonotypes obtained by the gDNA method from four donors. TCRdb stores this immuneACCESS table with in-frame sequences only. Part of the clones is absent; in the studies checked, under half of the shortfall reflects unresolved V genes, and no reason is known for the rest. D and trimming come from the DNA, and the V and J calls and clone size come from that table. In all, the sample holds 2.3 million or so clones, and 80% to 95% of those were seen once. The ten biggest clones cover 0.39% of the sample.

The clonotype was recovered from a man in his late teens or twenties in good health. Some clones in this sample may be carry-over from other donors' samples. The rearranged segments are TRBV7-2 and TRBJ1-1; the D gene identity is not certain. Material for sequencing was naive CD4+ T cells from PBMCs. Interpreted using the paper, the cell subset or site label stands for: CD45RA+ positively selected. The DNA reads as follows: TGTGCCAGCAGCTCCGTGGAGGGCACTGAAGCTTTCTTT. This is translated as CASSSVEGTEAFF.